The clone carrying this TCR beta chain showed up just once. The antigen is undetermined. This record comes from a study of T cell responses to AZD1222 COVID-19 vaccine. Here immunoSEQ multiplex PCR was the method, and the copy in TCRdb shows in-frame clones only, minus some. The sample carries about 130,000 clones, 88% recorded once. Study results and limitations: With dominance at 160-218 and 743-854, vaccine-associated CD4 TCRs spanned spike. Repertoires were obtained only post-peak T cell response. Regions left unmutated in variants are reportedly the target of nearly half of spike-specific TCRs.

The TCR comes from an adult in good health. The sequencing used peripheral blood, collected on day 0 of MenACWY control vaccination.

CDR3 nucleotide sequence: TGTGCCAGTAGTGAACAACCCGGTTCAATCTATGGCTACACCTTC. Protein product: CASSEQPGSIYGYTF. This chain connects TRBV19 to TRBJ1-2; D unclear. Trimming took 5 bases from V and 4 from J, leaving 17 bases between them. CDR1 and CDR2 (germline): LNHDA, SQIVND (reference sequence). The CDR3 length is 15 residues.